Presented here are 26 T cell receptor beta chains from one specimen sequenced in a study of cytomegalovirus exposure and HLA in healthy donors. A multiplex PCR was run with 60 Vbeta primers and 13 Jbeta primers. Using immunoSEQ multiplex PCR, the repertoire was profiled, and TCRdb retains in-frame clones only, with some absent. The table lists roughly 80,000 clones, around 84% of them singletons. What was sequenced was PBMCs. These receptor sequences come from a woman between 45 and 65 years old in good health and CMV-seronegative.

The CDR3 region is CASSLVSRGTDTQYF. For the CDR3, the DNA is TGTGCCAGCAGCTTAGTAAGCAGGGGCACAGATACGCAGTATTTT. The chain carries TRBV11-2 and TRBJ2-3, with D possibly being TRBD1 (5 bases). V was trimmed by 1 base and J by 1 base, leaving 9 bases between them. This CDR3 contains 15 residues. Germline V gives CDR1 SGHAT, CDR2 FQNNGV.

The chain recombines TRBV7-6 with TRBJ2-1, with D perhaps matching TRBD1 (6 bases). The CDR3 has 17 residues. The ends were cut back, 5 bases at V and 8 bases at J, with 25 bases in the middle. CDR1 and CDR2 from the germline V gene are SGHVS and FNYEAQ. CDR3 region: CASSPHLRTVVEDEQFF. The CDR3 bases are TGTGCCAGCAGCCCCCACCTAAGGACAGTTGTGGAAGATGAGCAGTTCTTC.

This sequence joins TRBV19 and TRBJ2-2; a possible D gene is TRBD2 (5 bases). The germline gives CDR1 LNHDA, CDR2 SQIVND (reference sequence). Trimming took off 5 bases at V and 2 bases at J, with 9 bases between the two ends. The CDR3 totals 14 residues. The chain's CDR3 is CASSVGINTGELFF. Here the CDR3 DNA reads TGTGCCAGTAGTGTCGGGATCAACACCGGGGAGCTGTTTTTT.

V usage is TRBV6-5 and J usage is TRBJ1-6; 7 bases map to TRBD1. Per the germline V gene, CDR1 is MNHEY and CDR2 is SVGAGI. The J segment lost 7 bases and the V segment lost 6 bases, leaving 6 bases of the junction unmatched. This CDR3 region has 14 residues. The CDR3 is CASSPGTANSPLHF. The CDR3 nucleotides read TGTGCCAGCAGCCCCGGGACAGCGAATTCACCCCTCCACTTT.

J is TRBJ2-7 and V is TRBV4-1; 13 nucleotides match TRBD2. J gave up 2 bases and V 4 bases, and 2 bases lay outside the gene matches. From germline, CDR1 is MGHRA and CDR2 YSYEKL. The CDR3 has 15 amino acids. CDR3 in amino acids: CASSPTSGGAYEQYV. CDR3 DNA: TGCGCCAGCAGCCCTACTAGCGGGGGGGCCTACGAGCAGTACGTC.

This clone appeared once. The V and J genes are TRBV29-1 and TRBJ2-5; 8 nucleotides align to TRBD1. The CDR3 runs to 13 residues. The germline CDR1 and CDR2 sequences are SQVTM and ANQGSEA. With 6 bases clipped from V and 7 bases from J, the junction kept 10 bases outside the gene matches. The CDR3 loop is CSVPAGTGRTQYF. The CDR3 nucleotides read TGCAGCGTCCCTGCCGGGACAGGACGGACCCAGTACTTC. The entire variable domain, with the rest obtained from reference TRBV29-1 and TRBJ2-5, is as follows: SAVISQKPSRDICQRGTSLTIQCQVDSQVTMMFWYRQQPGQSLTLIATANQGSEATYESGFVIDKFPISRPNLTFSTLTVSNMSPEDSSIYLCSVPAGTGRTQYFGPGTRLLVL.

This chain links TRBV28 with TRBJ2-7; D perhaps matches TRBD2 (6 bases). The V and J ends lost 8 bases and 7 bases respectively, with 12 bases between them. The CDR3 contains 11 residues. The V gene's germline CDR1 is MDHEN and CDR2 SYDVKM. The CDR3 is CASGYRGEQYF. The CDR3 nucleotides are TGTGCCAGCGGCTACCGGGGGGAGCAGTACTTC.

The V gene is TRBV2, the J gene TRBJ2-3; 10 positions agree with TRBD1. The CDR3 is 17 amino acids. Germline V gene data show CDR1 as SNHLY and CDR2 as FYNNEI. V shed 5 bases and J 4 bases; nucleotides not matched to a gene: 12. CDR3 DNA sequence: TGTGCCAGCAGTCACAGTTTCCGGGACAGGGGAGCAGATACGCAGTATTTT. Translated, it gives CASSHSFRDRGADTQYF.

The rearrangement uses TRBV6-1 and TRBJ1-1; 7 bases are shared with TRBD1. The CDR3 loop spans 17 amino acids. J lost 1 base, V lost 2 bases, and 10 bases had no gene match. Per the germline V gene, CDR1 is MNHNS and CDR2 is SASEGT. CDR3 coding DNA: TGTGCCAGCAGTGAATTTGGGACAGAGAACCCGAACACTGAAGCTTTCTTT. As protein: CASSEFGTENPNTEAFF.

This chain connects TRBV4-2 to TRBJ2-3, with TRBD2 identical over 8 bases. With V trimmed by 0 bases and J by 2 bases, 10 bases remained unmatched. The CDR3 sequence is 18 residues long. CDR1 is LGHNA, CDR2 YNFKEQ, per germline. In DNA form, the CDR3 reads TGTGCCAGCAGCCAAGATTGGTCGGGAGGGCTCCTCACAGATACGCAGTATTTT. It is translated as CASSQDWSGGLLTDTQYF.

V gene TRBV27 combines with J gene TRBJ2-1, with 8 bases aligning to TRBD2. V lost 9 bases to trimming and J lost 7 bases; unmatched junction nucleotides: 8. The length of the CDR3 is 13 residues. Germline V gene data show CDR1 as MNHEY and CDR2 as SMNVEV (reference sequence). The CDR3 loop is CASRFAGGNEQFF. CDR3 coding DNA: TGTGCCAGTCGTTTCGCGGGGGGTAATGAGCAGTTCTTC.

This clone was seen once. The V gene is TRBV5-6, the J gene TRBJ2-1; 12 bases agree with TRBD1. CDR1 is SGHDT, CDR2 YYEEEE, per germline. The CDR3 length is 17 residues. V lost 4 bases, J lost 4 bases, and 9 bases stayed unmatched. CDR3 nucleotide sequence: TGTGCCAGCAGCCGCCCGGGACAGGGGGCCGGTTACAATGAGCAGTTCTTC. Translated, it gives CASSRPGQGAGYNEQFF. Drawing the rest from reference TRBV5-6 and TRBJ2-1, the complete variable domain is DAGVTQSPTHLIKTRGQQVTLRCSPKSGHDTVSWYQQALGQGPQFIFQYYEEEERQRGNFPDRFSGHQFPNYSSELNVNALLLGDSALYLCASSRPGQGAGYNEQFFGPGTRLTVL.

This clone was recorded a few times. The chain employs TRBV11-2 and TRBJ1-1, with D unresolved. The CDR3 spans 14 residues. CDR1 and CDR2 (germline): SGHAT, FQNNGV. V dropped 5 bases and J dropped 5 bases, with 15 bases sitting between them. The CDR3 bases are TGTGCCAGCAGCAAGCTCTTAACGGGAACTGAAGCTTTCTTT. As protein: CASSKLLTGTEAFF.

The chain couples TRBV28 to TRBJ1-2, with 9 bases matching TRBD1. The CDR3 is 14 amino acids. The germline V gene has CDR1 MDHEN and CDR2 SYDVKM. V lost 5 bases and J lost 6; bases outside the gene matches: 7. The CDR3 spells CASSIPGQGNGYTF. The CDR3 DNA reads as TGTGCCAGCAGTATCCCGGGACAGGGTAATGGCTACACCTTC.

The J gene is TRBJ1-3, the V gene TRBV5-1, with a possible D match to TRBD1 (6 bases). The CDR3 runs to 15 residues. The V gene's germline CDR1 is SGHRS and CDR2 YFSETQ. The V and J ends lost 4 bases and 2 bases respectively, with 13 bases between them. CDR3 in amino acids: CASSALTGPGNTIYF. CDR3 DNA sequence: TGCGCCAGCAGCGCTCTCACAGGGCCTGGAAACACCATATATTTT.

The chain combines TRBV6-4 with TRBJ2-3; TRBD2 matches 7 bases. The junction had 2 bases not matched to a gene; V was cut back by 5 bases and J by 0 bases. The CDR3 totals 14 residues. The V gene's germline CDR1 is MRHNA and CDR2 SNTAGT. Here the CDR3 reads CASSSGVSTDTQYF. The CDR3, as DNA: TGTGCCAGCAGTAGCGGGGTTAGCACAGATACGCAGTATTTT.

This chain uses TRBV4-1 with TRBJ2-2; 7 bases match TRBD2. The V gene end was trimmed by 0 bases and the J gene end by 2 bases; junction bases not matched to a gene: 3. The CDR3 runs 16 residues. CDR1 and CDR2 (germline): MGHRA, YSYEKL. In nucleotides, the CDR3 is TGCGCCAGCAGCCAAGAGCCTAGCGGCAACACCGGGGAGCTGTTTTTT. It is translated as CASSQEPSGNTGELFF.

CDR3 amino acids: CASRGAGVTGELFF. CDR3 DNA sequence: TGTGCGTCCCGGGGGGCGGGGGTCACCGGGGAGCTGTTTTTT. The rearrangement joins TRBV19 to TRBJ2-2; tentative D call: TRBD2 (7 bases). The CDR3 loop spans 14 amino acids. CDR1 is LNHDA and CDR2 is SQIVND in the germline V gene (reference sequence). Variable domain in full (rest from reference TRBV19 and TRBJ2-2): DGGITQSPKYLFRKEGQNVTLSCEQNLNHDAMYWYRQDPGQGLRLIYYSQIVNDFQKGDIAEGYSVSREKKESFPLTVTSAQKNPTAFYLCASRGAGVTGELFFGEGSRLTVL.

The gene calls are TRBV28 and TRBJ2-2; D gene ambiguous. This CDR3 region has 16 residues. V lost 0 bases and J lost 6, with 14 bases in between. Germline V gives CDR1 MDHEN, CDR2 SYDVKM. DNA of the CDR3: TGTGCCAGCAGTTTATGGTCGGCGGCTCGGGCCGGGGAGCTGTTTTTT. Its translation is CASSLWSAARAGELFF.

The chain uses TRBV10-3 and TRBJ1-2; a possible D gene is TRBD1 (5 bases). CDR3 length: 13 residues. The germline V gene encodes CDR1 ENHRY and CDR2 SYGVKD. Trimming stripped 0 bases from V and 5 bases from J, with 7 bases between. The CDR3, as DNA: TGTGCCATCAGTGAGTCAGACAGTTATGGCTACACCTTC. Protein sequence: CAISESDSYGYTF.

The genes are TRBV30 and TRBJ1-5, with 9 bases aligning to TRBD1. The trim removed 6 bases at V and 9 bases at J, leaving 15 bases unmatched. The length of the CDR3 is 15 residues. Germline CDR1 GTSNPN, CDR2 SVGIG (reference sequence). This CDR3 is CACGGTGSGFGPQHF. CDR3 nucleotide sequence: TGTGCCTGTGGGGGGACAGGGAGCGGTTTTGGGCCCCAGCATTTT.

V is TRBV18 and J is TRBJ2-1; 13 nucleotides align to TRBD2. Germline assignment: CDR1 KGHSH and CDR2 LQKENI. The V and J ends lost 3 bases and 5 bases, in that order; junction bases with no gene match: 1. This CDR3 has 15 residues. The CDR3 nucleotides read TGTGCCAGCTCACCCGGGACTAGCGGGGACAATGAGCAGTTCTTC. Residues: CASSPGTSGDNEQFF.

The gene calls are TRBV19 and TRBJ2-7, with D unresolved. Trimming cost V 1 base and J 0 bases, with 7 bases left between them. This CDR3 spans 14 amino acids. CDR1 LNHDA and CDR2 SQIVND come from the germline V gene (reference sequence). Here the CDR3 reads CASSIAPSSYEQYF. DNA of the CDR3: TGTGCCAGTAGTATAGCGCCCAGCTCCTACGAGCAGTACTTC.

The chain employs TRBV7-9 and TRBJ1-5; 7 positions match TRBD1. CDR1 SEHNR and CDR2 FQNEAQ come from the germline V gene (reference sequence). This CDR3 has 15 amino acids. The ends lost 4 bases at V and 5 bases at J; junction bases unmatched: 8. CDR3 bases: TGTGCCAGCAGCTCAAGACAGGGATCGGATCAGCCCCAGCATTTT. It translates to CASSSRQGSDQPQHF.

This chain connects TRBV18 to TRBJ2-5; 7 nucleotides match TRBD1. CDR1 is KGHSH, CDR2 LQKENI, per germline. J gave up 1 base and V 3 bases, and 2 bases lay outside the gene matches. The CDR3 has 14 residues. CDR3 bases: TGTGCCAGCTCACCCCGGGACAGCCAAGAGACCCAGTACTTC. Translating it yields CASSPRDSQETQYF.

V gene TRBV7-8 combines with J gene TRBJ1-1; D gene uncertain. CDR3 length: 14 amino acids. Between the trimmed V and J ends, which lost 3 bases and 2 bases, there was a span of 10 bases. The germline gives CDR1 SGHVS, CDR2 FQNEAQ. CDR3 sequence (DNA): TGTGCCAGCAGCTTCTCGCTAAGAAACACTGAAGCTTTCTTT. Translated: CASSFSLRNTEAFF.